The 22 T cell receptor beta chains in this list originate from one sample, sequenced in a study of blood T cell repertoires in COVID-19 (dated by TCRdb to the early 2020s). Library preparation used the immunoSEQ multiplex PCR assay. What TCRdb holds here is the immuneACCESS table cut down to in-frame rearrangements. Part of the clones is not present; checked against another copy, under half of the missing clones reflect an unresolved V gene, and the others are unexplained. The sample table contains 200,000 to 250,000 clones; only one count was recorded for 80% to 90% of them. Clones ranked in the top ten supply 7.5% of the sample. The sample consisted of peripheral blood. The receptors shown here come from a woman older than 75 with COVID-19, enrolled during active disease.

The V and J genes are TRBV16 and TRBJ2-7; TRBD1 aligns across 7 bases. CDR1 KGHSY and CDR2 FQNENV come from the germline V gene. Trimming removed 8 bases from V and 0 bases from J; junction bases left unmatched: 7. The CDR3 covers 14 residues. CDR3 in DNA: TGTGCCAGCCGGAAGGGGGCGAGCTCCTACGAGCAGTACTTC. Its translation: CASRKGASSYEQYF.

CDR3: CATSDPTSGSSSEQYF. CDR3 in DNA: TGTGCCACCAGTGACCCCACTAGCGGGAGCTCGAGCGAGCAGTACTTC. The chain recombines TRBV24-1 with TRBJ2-7; 11 positions match TRBD2. Unmatched junction bases numbered 10, after V lost 4 bases and J lost 6 bases. Germline-derived CDR1 and CDR2 are KGHDR and SFDVKD. There are 16 residues in the CDR3.

The chain uses TRBV6-4 and TRBJ2-3; D might be TRBD2 (6 bases). Trimming pared 10 bases from V and 2 bases from J, leaving 22 bases between. CDR1 and CDR2 from the germline V gene are MRHNA and SNTAGT. CDR3 size: 16 residues. The CDR3 DNA follows: TGTGCCAACACCCCCGATGGGGGGTCTCTCACAGATACGCAGTATTTT. Protein: CANTPDGGSLTDTQYF.

This chain joins TRBV24-1 and TRBJ1-1, with 7 bases that match TRBD1. The CDR3 loop spans 19 amino acids. J lost 0 bases, V lost 0 bases, and 12 bases had no gene match. Germline assignment: CDR1 KGHDR and CDR2 SFDVKD. DNA of the CDR3: TGTGCCACCAGTGATTTGCGACGGCAGGGGGTCCGCATGAACACTGAAGCTTTCTTT. Translated, it gives CATSDLRRQGVRMNTEAFF.

This chain links TRBV19 with TRBJ1-5; weak D call: TRBD1 (5 bases). The CDR3 extends over 15 amino acids. V dropped 5 bases and J dropped 0 bases, with 11 bases sitting between them. Germline assignment: CDR1 LNHDA and CDR2 SQIVND (reference sequence). CDR3 region: CASSDSQISNQPQHF. DNA of the CDR3: TGTGCCAGTAGTGACAGCCAAATTAGCAATCAGCCCCAGCATTTT.

The chain is built from TRBV6-5 and TRBJ1-4; 11 nucleotides match TRBD1. Germline CDR1 reads MNHEY; CDR2 reads SVGAGI. The length of the CDR3 is 15 residues. The junction had 1 base not matched to a gene; V was cut back by 0 bases and J by 7 bases. The DNA of the CDR3 is TGTGCCAGCAGTTACTCTGGGACAGGGGGTGAAAAACTGTTTTTT. It codes for CASSYSGTGGEKLFF.

CDR3 in amino acids: CSVVRGNEAFF. CDR3 sequence (DNA): TGCAGCGTTGTCAGGGGAAATGAAGCTTTCTTT. The rearrangement joins TRBV29-1 to TRBJ1-1; the D gene is possibly TRBD1 (6 bases). Trimming took off 4 bases at V and 7 bases at J, with 10 bases between the two ends. Germline V CDR1 and CDR2: SQVTM, ANQGSEA. There are 11 residues in the CDR3.

V and J are TRBV29-1 and TRBJ1-1; no clear D. CDR1 and CDR2 (germline): SQVTM, ANQGSEA. The CDR3 length is 11 residues. Trimming took 3 bases from V and 8 from J, leaving 10 bases between them. In nucleotides, the CDR3 is TGCAGCGTTGAGGTGTCTACCGAAGCTTTCTTT. Translated: CSVEVSTEAFF.

The V call is TRBV3-1 (or the pseudogene TRBV3-2), the J call TRBJ2-5; TRBD2 aligns across 7 bases. The J segment lost 0 bases and the V segment lost 6 bases, leaving 7 bases of the junction unmatched. Germline CDR1 LGHDT, CDR2 YNNKEL (reference sequence). The CDR3 covers 15 residues. The CDR3 spells CASSWGRANQETQYF. The CDR3 DNA is TGTGCCAGCAGTTGGGGGAGGGCCAACCAAGAGACCCAGTACTTC.

This clone was counted between two and nine times. The chain carries TRBV6-5 and TRBJ1-5; D is unresolved. With 6 bases removed from V and 1 base from J, the gap between germline ends came to 13 bases. The CDR3 spans 15 residues. Germline-derived CDR1 and CDR2 are MNHEY and SVGAGI. CDR3 DNA: TGTGCCAGCAGCCCCGTCGGGAGAAGCAATCAGCCCCAGCATTTT. Protein sequence: CASSPVGRSNQPQHF.

The chain is built from TRBV5-1 and TRBJ1-1; D ambiguous. The CDR3 extends over 14 amino acids. The germline V and J ends were trimmed by 3 bases and 1 base, with 10 bases remaining between them. The germline CDR1 and CDR2 sequences are SGHRS and YFSETQ. The DNA for the CDR3 is TGCGCCAGCAGCTCCCAAGCGTCGAACACTGAAGCTTTCTTT. Translated, it gives CASSSQASNTEAFF.

V is TRBV2 and J is TRBJ1-1; 8 bases map to TRBD1. The ends lost 2 bases at V and 0 bases at J; junction bases unmatched: 2. CDR3 length equals 15 residues. Germline loops: CDR1 SNHLY, CDR2 FYNNEI. The CDR3 sequence: CASSERTGMNTEAFF. In DNA form, the CDR3 reads TGTGCCAGCAGTGAACGGACAGGGATGAACACTGAAGCTTTCTTT.

V is TRBV18 and J is TRBJ2-5; D possibly corresponds to TRBD1 (5 bases). The CDR3 is 15 amino acids. CDR1 and CDR2 (germline): KGHSH, LQKENI. V was trimmed by 2 bases and J by 5 bases, leaving 15 bases between them. The CDR3 DNA follows: TGTGCCAGCTCACCATCAGGGAATAGATGGGAGACCCAGTACTTC. It is translated as CASSPSGNRWETQYF.

This clone was seen once. This chain joins TRBV10-1 and TRBJ2-7, with TRBD1 identical over 9 bases. This CDR3 has 15 amino acids. The germline gives CDR1 WNHNN, CDR2 SYGVQD (reference sequence). V lost 0 bases, J lost 2 bases, and 2 bases stayed unmatched. The CDR3 loop reads CASSESGQGTYEQYF. CDR3 nucleotides: TGCGCCAGCAGTGAGTCGGGACAGGGAACCTACGAGCAGTACTTC.

The rearrangement uses TRBV25-1 and TRBJ2-7, with D perhaps TRBD1 (5 bases). CDR3 length equals 14 residues. Germline assignment: CDR1 MGHDK and CDR2 SYGVNS. Trimming pared 4 bases from V and 2 bases from J, leaving 12 bases between. In nucleotides, the CDR3 is TGTGCCAGCAGTGGCGACAGTTTCACCTACGAGCAGTACTTC. Translating it yields CASSGDSFTYEQYF.

This chain links TRBV25-1 with TRBJ2-7, with TRBD1 as a possible D gene (5 bases). Germline V gives CDR1 MGHDK, CDR2 SYGVNS. The V gene lost 6 bases and the J gene lost 5 bases, with 11 bases spanning the gap. The CDR3 is 12 amino acids. The CDR3 DNA reads as TGTGCCAGCAGGGGGCGCATAGACGAGCAGTACTTC. Amino acid sequence: CASRGRIDEQYF.

The chain uses TRBV11-2 and TRBJ2-7, with 12 positions matching TRBD1. This CDR3 spans 16 amino acids. Per germline, CDR1 SGHAT and CDR2 FQNNGV. J lost 3 bases, V lost 5 bases, and 8 bases had no gene match. CDR3 residues: CASSLGGTGGFYEQYF. CDR3 in DNA: TGTGCCAGCAGCCTCGGGGGGACAGGGGGCTTCTACGAGCAGTACTTC.

The chain combines TRBV18 with TRBJ1-3; 7 bases fit TRBD1. The CDR3 is made up of 17 amino acids. CDR1 is KGHSH, CDR2 LQKENI, per germline. The ends lost 6 bases at V and 2 bases at J; junction bases unmatched: 13. The CDR3 is CASSQNTVGTAGNTIYF. Here the CDR3 DNA reads TGTGCCAGCTCCCAAAATACGGTCGGGACAGCTGGAAACACCATATATTTT.

This clone was counted between two and nine times. This rearrangement joins TRBV7-9 to TRBJ2-5; TRBD2 is a possible D gene (7 bases). Germline-derived CDR1 and CDR2 are SEHNR and FQNEAQ (reference sequence). The CDR3 has 14 amino acids. Trimming removed 5 bases from V and 5 bases from J, with 15 bases in between. The CDR3 loop is CASSLRGAGETQYF. DNA of the CDR3: TGTGCCAGCAGCCTCCGGGGGGCGGGGGAGACCCAGTACTTC.

The rearrangement uses TRBV19 and TRBJ2-5; D is perhaps TRBD2 (6 bases). The length of the CDR3 is 14 residues. V was clipped by 6 bases and J by 2 bases, with 13 bases between them. CDR1 is LNHDA and CDR2 is SQIVND in the germline V gene (reference sequence). The CDR3 region is CASRKDYSQETQYF. CDR3 bases: TGTGCCAGTAGAAAGGACTATTCACAAGAGACCCAGTACTTC.

V usage is TRBV19 and J usage is TRBJ1-5; D gene uncertain. Germline CDR1 LNHDA, CDR2 SQIVND (reference sequence). V was shortened by 3 bases and J by 7 bases, with 13 bases between the two germline ends. This CDR3 spans 14 amino acids. CDR3 DNA sequence: TGTGCCAGTAGTATCGGCAGTAGAGGACAGCCCCAGCATTTT. As protein: CASSIGSRGQPQHF.

The chain has TRBV19 and TRBJ2-5; no definite D call. Germline values: CDR1 LNHDA, CDR2 SQIVND (reference sequence). CDR3 length: 11 amino acids. Trimming pared 5 bases from V and 5 bases from J, leaving 6 bases between. CDR3 in amino acids: CASSSHETQYF. The CDR3 nucleotides read TGTGCCAGTAGTTCACATGAGACCCAGTACTTC.